These 16 T cell receptor beta chains were sequenced from one sample in a study of breast tumors, draining lymph nodes, adjacent tissues. TCRdb ran MiXCR on the multiplex PCR reads and lists one entry per CDR3 protein. The sample records some 230,000 distinct CDR3 sequences, about 34% being singletons. Samples came from axillary lymph nodes draining the breast cancer. The sample comprised axillary lymph node tissue. The receptors originated from a female donor with breast cancer. Some clones in this sample may be carry-over from other donors' samples.

This chain links TRBV6-6 with TRBJ1-1; 7 bases agree with TRBD1. V lost 6 bases and J lost 4; bases outside the gene matches: 5. The CDR3 runs 13 residues. CDR1 and CDR2 (germline): MNHNY, SVGAGI (reference sequence). The DNA of the CDR3 is TGTGCCAGCAGCTCAGGGGGAGGCACTGAAGCTTTCTTT. Protein: CASSSGGGTEAFF.

This sequence joins TRBV30 and TRBJ1-2; 7 bases line up with TRBD1. Per germline, CDR1 GTSNPN and CDR2 SVGIG (reference sequence). Trimming removed 5 bases from V and 2 bases from J; junction bases left unmatched: 5. CDR3 length equals 13 residues. Here the CDR3 reads CAWASQGNYGYTF. The CDR3 DNA sequence: TGTGCCTGGGCCTCACAGGGGAACTATGGCTACACCTTC.

This clonotype was seen repeatedly, ten times or more. The CDR3 spells CSAANLGDQYF. The CDR3 bases are TGCAGTGCGGCCAACCTCGGGGATCAGTACTTC. The chain combines TRBV20-1 with TRBJ2-7, with TRBD2 as a possible D gene (5 bases). Germline lookup yields CDR1 DFQATT and CDR2 SNEGSKA (reference sequence). This CDR3 comprises 11 residues. Trimming left V 6 bases short and J 10 bases short, with 16 bases between.

This chain uses TRBV7-9 with TRBJ2-3, with a tentative D call TRBD2 (6 bases). Germline V gene lookup returns CDR1 SEHNR and CDR2 FQNEAQ (reference sequence). V lost 2 bases and J 11 bases, leaving 11 bases between the germline ends. The CDR3 runs 12 residues. The CDR3 loop is CASSLWGDEQYF. The CDR3 DNA reads as TGTGCCAGCAGCTTATGGGGGGATGAGCAGTATTTT.

This clonotype was seen a few times. This rearrangement joins TRBV11-3 to TRBJ2-5; D may be TRBD1 (5 bases). This CDR3 comprises 13 residues. Trimming removed 0 bases from V and 7 bases from J, with 9 bases in between. Germline CDR1 and CDR2: SGHNT and YENEEA. CDR3 DNA: TGTGCCAGCAGCTTAGATCTTAGGGGGACCCAGTACTTC. As protein: CASSLDLRGTQYF. The variable domain in full, with the rest retrieved from reference TRBV11-3 and TRBJ2-5, is EAGVVQSPRYKIIEKKQPVAFWCNPISGHNTLYWYLQNLGQGPELLIRYENEEAVDDSQLPKDRFSAERLKGVDSTLKIQPAELGDSAVYLCASSLDLRGTQYFGPGTRLLVL.

This clonotype has at least ten counts. The V and J genes are TRBV2 and TRBJ1-5; D unclear. V lost 3 bases to trimming and J lost 6 bases, with 9 bases between them. This CDR3 has 13 amino acids. Germline V gives CDR1 SNHLY, CDR2 FYNNEI. This CDR3 reads CASSESRSQPQHF. DNA for the CDR3: TGTGCCAGCAGTGAGAGTAGGAGTCAGCCCCAGCATTTT.

This clonotype was observed a single time. This rearrangement joins TRBV30 to TRBJ2-2; 7 bases match TRBD1. CDR3 length equals 13 residues. J lost 5 bases, V lost 5 bases, and 5 bases had no gene match. Germline V gives CDR1 GTSNPN, CDR2 SVGIG (reference sequence). DNA of the CDR3: TGTGCCTGGGGAAGGGGGCGGACCGGGGAGCTGTTTTTT. Its protein is CAWGRGRTGELFF.

There are a few counts of this clonotype. It may be a read error: a sequence one base away is much more abundant. J is TRBJ1-2 and V is TRBV6-6, with 8 bases fitting TRBD1. Germline V gene lookup returns CDR1 MNHNY and CDR2 SVGAGI (reference sequence). The CDR3 loop spans 14 amino acids. The CDR3 reads CAGRPGQGSGGYTF. CDR3 nucleotide sequence: TGTGCCGGCAGGCCTGGACAGGGAAGCGGTGGCTACACCTTC.

This clonotype came up a few times. It may be a read error: a sequence one base away is much more abundant. This chain links TRBV14 with TRBJ2-7; D is uncertain. The CDR3 runs 14 residues. CDR1 is SGHDN and CDR2 is FVKESK in the germline V gene. CDR3 amino acids: CASSQERLVGEQHF. The CDR3 DNA reads as TGTGCCAGCAGCCAAGAGCGACTCGTGGGCGAGCAGCACTTC.

This clonotype has a handful of counts. The chain joins TRBV7-9 to TRBJ1-1; 9 bases agree with TRBD1. The CDR3 covers 15 residues. The V gene's germline CDR1 is SEHNR and CDR2 FQNEAQ (reference sequence). With 2 bases clipped from V and 5 bases from J, the junction kept 6 bases outside the gene matches. The CDR3 bases are TGTGCCAGCAGCTTATCGGGACAGGGTAAAACTGAAGCTTTCTTT. Its translation is CASSLSGQGKTEAFF.

This clonotype occurred a few times. The V and J genes are TRBV27 and TRBJ2-1; TRBD2 aligns across 9 bases. The CDR3 totals 15 residues. J gave up 9 bases and V 6 bases, and 12 bases lay outside the gene matches. From germline, CDR1 is MNHEY and CDR2 SMNVEV (reference sequence). The CDR3 loop is CASSHSGRYSGEQFF. CDR3 in DNA: TGTGCCAGCAGCCATAGCGGGAGATATAGTGGTGAGCAGTTCTTC.

This clonotype was observed many times. V is TRBV20-1 and J is TRBJ2-7, with unresolved D. The CDR3 has 12 residues. Per the germline V gene, CDR1 is DFQATT and CDR2 is SNEGSKA (reference sequence). The V end lost 4 bases, the J end lost 4 bases, and 11 bases lay between the germline ends. Here the CDR3 reads CSATAADYEQYF. The CDR3 DNA reads TGCAGTGCTACAGCAGCCGATTACGAGCAGTACTTC.

This clonotype was picked up many times. The rearrangement joins TRBV6-1 to TRBJ2-5; 9 bases map to TRBD1. V trimming: 6 bases; J trimming: 3 bases; junction bases outside the gene matches: 8. The germline V gene encodes CDR1 MNHNS and CDR2 SASEGT. CDR3 length: 15 amino acids. CDR3 protein: CASSLWTGVEETQYF. The DNA for the CDR3 is TGTGCCAGCAGCCTATGGACAGGGGTCGAAGAGACCCAGTACTTC.

Notes on this clonotype: Compared with germline, one end of the junction differs, possibly owing to a read error. The chain joins TRBV5-1 to TRBJ1-2, with 7 bases that match TRBD1. The germline V gene has CDR1 SGHRS and CDR2 YFSETQ. The CDR3 consists of 17 residues. The CDR3 DNA sequence: TGTGCCAGCAGCTTGAGGGGGACAGTCAGGACGTTATATGGCTACACCTTC. Protein sequence: CASSLRGTVRTLYGYTF.

Here the CDR3 DNA reads TGTGCCAGCAGCCAAATACTCGGGACAGGGTATGGATGGACTGAAGCTTTCTTT. Encoded protein: CASSQILGTGYGWTEAFF. The chain links TRBV7-9 to TRBJ1-1; 9 positions match TRBD1. Germline CDR1 and CDR2: SEHNR and FQNEAQ (reference sequence). This CDR3 contains 18 residues. The J segment lost 5 bases and the V segment lost 5 bases, leaving 18 bases of the junction unmatched.

Many counts were recorded for this clonotype. The chain joins TRBV7-9 to TRBJ1-5; D uncertain. Germline V gives CDR1 SEHNR, CDR2 FQNEAQ (reference sequence). This CDR3 is built from 12 residues. Trimming cost V 3 bases and J 1 base, with 1 base left between them. CDR3 DNA: TGTGCCAGCAGCTTGAGCAATCAGCCCCAGCATTTT. Amino acids: CASSLSNQPQHF.